Below, 30 T cell receptor beta chains from the same sample are listed, as sequenced in a study of cytomegalovirus exposure and HLA in healthy donors. This PCR relied on a set of 60 Vbeta primers and 13 Jbeta primers. Using immunoSEQ multiplex PCR, the repertoire was profiled, and TCRdb retains in-frame clones only, with some absent. This table holds roughly 120,000 clones, 65% to 80% found once. Source material: PBMCs. The receptors here all came from a human donor in good health.

The V and J genes are TRBV19 and TRBJ1-6; 7 nucleotides match TRBD1. The CDR3 is made up of 15 amino acids. Germline lookup yields CDR1 LNHDA and CDR2 SQIVND (reference sequence). V was pared by 7 bases and J by 8 bases, with 11 bases of the junction left unmatched. The CDR3 sequence is CASTAQGRKHSPLHF. In DNA, the CDR3 is TGTGCCAGTACCGCACAGGGGAGGAAGCATTCACCCCTCCACTTT.

The chain recombines TRBV6-1 with TRBJ1-5; D gene uncertain. The CDR3 length is 12 residues. V was pared by 4 bases and J by 6 bases, with 7 bases between. Looked up from germline, CDR1 is MNHNS and CDR2 is SASEGT. This CDR3 is CASSGGSQPQHF. The CDR3 DNA reads TGTGCCAGCAGTGGAGGCTCTCAGCCCCAGCATTTT.

The genes are TRBV7-2 and TRBJ2-1, with 7 bases aligning to TRBD2. The V and J ends lost 0 bases and 7 bases, in that order; junction bases with no gene match: 6. CDR1 and CDR2 from the germline V gene are SGHTA and FQGNSA. The CDR3 consists of 15 residues. This chain's CDR3 is CASSLAGGLMNEQFF. DNA for the CDR3: TGTGCCAGCAGCTTAGCGGGAGGGCTCATGAATGAGCAGTTCTTC.

The chain couples TRBV7-2 to TRBJ2-3, with D tentatively TRBD1 (5 bases). Trimming took 0 bases from V and 6 from J, leaving 16 bases between them. This CDR3 is built from 16 residues. CDR1 and CDR2 (germline): SGHTA, FQGNSA. In nucleotides, the CDR3 is TGTGCCAGCAGCTTAGCAGGGGCTGGCTTTTCGGATACGCAGTATTTT. Translated: CASSLAGAGFSDTQYF.

The chain couples TRBV14 to TRBJ2-3, with 7 bases that match TRBD1. Germline trimming cut 6 bases from V and 3 bases from J; bases unmatched to any gene: 12. The CDR3 runs to 16 residues. The germline V gene has CDR1 SGHDN and CDR2 FVKESK. Here the CDR3 DNA reads TGTGCCAGCAGTAACCCCGGGACAGCTAAGACAGATACGCAGTATTTT. It specifies CASSNPGTAKTDTQYF.

The chain is built from TRBV19 and TRBJ1-2; unclear D gene. The CDR3 has 15 residues. CDR1 and CDR2 from the germline V gene are LNHDA and SQIVND (reference sequence). Trimming removed 3 bases at V and 5 bases at J, with 16 bases between. The CDR3 DNA follows: TGTGCCAGTAGTATGGCAGTTCTTAACCTTTATGGCTACACCTTC. It yields the protein CASSMAVLNLYGYTF.

In the case of this clone: This CDR3 is also generated by other DNA sequences in the sample. This sequence joins TRBV18 and TRBJ2-5, with TRBD1 matching 7 bases. CDR1 is KGHSH and CDR2 is LQKENI in the germline V gene. V lost 3 bases and J lost 3; bases outside the gene matches: 4. This CDR3 comprises 14 residues. CDR3: CASSPTGSEETQYF. The DNA of the CDR3 is TGTGCCAGCTCACCGACAGGGTCCGAAGAGACCCAGTACTTC.

J is TRBJ1-1 and V is TRBV30; 7 nucleotides agree with TRBD1. J lost 1 base, V lost 0 bases, and 11 bases had no gene match. The germline V gene has CDR1 GTSNPN and CDR2 SVGIG (reference sequence). This CDR3 contains 17 residues. The CDR3: CAWSVRDRPLKNTEAFF. The CDR3 DNA is TGTGCCTGGAGTGTACGGGACAGACCCCTAAAGAACACTGAAGCTTTCTTT.

The rearrangement joins TRBV5-1 to TRBJ2-5; 14 bases agree with TRBD2. This CDR3 has 17 residues. Trimming removed 4 bases from V and 4 bases from J; junction bases left unmatched: 9. Germline loops: CDR1 SGHRS, CDR2 YFSETQ. As DNA, the CDR3 is TGCGCCAGCAGCCCGGGGACTAGCGGGAGAGGGGGAGAGACCCAGTACTTC. Its translation: CASSPGTSGRGGETQYF.

The chain combines TRBV11-2 with TRBJ1-3, with 7 nucleotides matching TRBD1. Germline CDR1 is SGHAT and CDR2 is FQNNGV. With 3 bases clipped from V and 2 bases from J, the junction kept 7 bases outside the gene matches. The CDR3 runs 16 residues. This CDR3 reads CASSLSTGTTGNTIYF. DNA of the CDR3: TGTGCCAGCAGCTTGTCGACAGGGACAACTGGAAACACCATATATTTT.

The chain employs TRBV2 and TRBJ1-3; 8 nucleotides agree with TRBD1. This CDR3 region has 15 residues. Germline lookup yields CDR1 SNHLY and CDR2 FYNNEI. The trim removed 6 bases at V and 4 bases at J, leaving 8 bases unmatched. The CDR3 DNA follows: TGTGCCAGCAGGCCAAGGACAGGGCACGGAAACACCATATATTTT. This translates into CASRPRTGHGNTIYF.

This clone was seen once. The chain recombines TRBV4-2 with TRBJ1-2; D is unclear. The germline V and J ends were trimmed by 0 bases and 2 bases, with 10 bases remaining between them. The CDR3 contains 15 residues. Germline-derived CDR1 and CDR2 are LGHNA and YNFKEQ. The CDR3 here is CASSQDLNSNYGYTF. CDR3 coding DNA: TGTGCCAGCAGCCAAGATCTTAACAGCAACTATGGCTACACCTTC.

The CDR3 DNA is TGTGCCAGCAGTTTAATTCAAGGGGAAGTTGGTGAAAAACTGTTTTTT. It codes for CASSLIQGEVGEKLFF. The chain couples TRBV27 to TRBJ1-4; a weak D match, TRBD1 (5 bases). Germline CDR1 is MNHEY and CDR2 is SMNVEV (reference sequence). V lost 2 bases, J lost 7 bases, and 17 bases lay in between. This CDR3 is 16 amino acids long.

J is TRBJ2-5 and V is TRBV5-1, with TRBD1 matching 9 bases. CDR1 is SGHRS and CDR2 is YFSETQ in the germline V gene. The CDR3 is 17 residues long. J was trimmed by 5 bases and V by 2 bases; bases with no gene match: 13. The CDR3 is CASSFRPDTGGVETQYF. The CDR3 DNA reads TGCGCCAGCAGCTTTAGGCCTGATACAGGGGGCGTCGAGACCCAGTACTTC.

This clone occurred once. The chain couples TRBV28 to TRBJ2-7, with 8 bases fitting TRBD1. Trimming at V came to 2 bases and at J to 7 bases, leaving 13 bases not matched to a gene. The CDR3 spans 16 residues. The germline gives CDR1 MDHEN, CDR2 SYDVKM. CDR3 nucleotides: TGTGCCAGCAGTTTACCAGTGGCAGGACAGGGTGGAGAGCAGTACTTC. The encoded protein is CASSLPVAGQGGEQYF.

This clone turned up a few times. This sequence joins TRBV29-1 and TRBJ2-3; 8 nucleotides align to TRBD1. This CDR3 is built from 14 residues. J was trimmed by 0 bases and V by 7 bases; bases with no gene match: 6. CDR1 SQVTM and CDR2 ANQGSEA come from the germline V gene. This CDR3 is CSGRTGTSTDTQYF. The CDR3 nucleotides read TGCAGCGGGAGGACAGGGACTAGCACAGATACGCAGTATTTT.

V and J are TRBV7-9 and TRBJ1-3; tentatively, D is TRBD1 (6 bases). Trimming cost V 3 bases and J 0 bases, with 18 bases left between them. This CDR3 spans 18 amino acids. CDR1 and CDR2 from the germline V gene are SEHNR and FQNEAQ (reference sequence). CDR3 sequence reads: CASSFHLTGENSGNTIYF. CDR3 DNA sequence: TGTGCCAGCAGCTTCCACTTGACAGGCGAAAACTCTGGAAACACCATATATTTT. Variable domain in full (rest from reference TRBV7-9 and TRBJ1-3): DTGVSQNPRHKITKRGQNVTFRCDPISEHNRLYWYRQTLGQGPEFLTYFQNEAQLEKSRLLSDRFSAERPKGSFSTLEIQRTEQGDSAMYLCASSFHLTGENSGNTIYFGEGSWLTVV.

The genes are TRBV5-1 and TRBJ2-5, with 9 positions matching TRBD2. The CDR3 consists of 16 residues. V shed 4 bases and J 5 bases; nucleotides not matched to a gene: 12. Germline CDR1 is SGHRS and CDR2 is YFSETQ. The CDR3 coding sequence is TGCGCCAGCAGCATTTTAATAGCGGGAGAGGGGGAGACCCAGTACTTC. This codes for CASSILIAGEGETQYF.

This clone was picked up one time. The rearrangement uses TRBV5-6 and TRBJ1-1, with 12 bases aligning to TRBD1. The germline CDR1 and CDR2 sequences are SGHDT and YYEEEE. Unmatched junction bases numbered 7, after V lost 1 base and J lost 6 bases. This CDR3 has 16 amino acids. CDR3 sequence (DNA): TGTGCCAGCAGCTTGAGGGACAGGGGGCGCCGCGCTGAAGCTTTCTTT. This gives the protein CASSLRDRGRRAEAFF.

This chain connects TRBV6-6 to TRBJ2-2, with a weak D call TRBD1 (5 bases). Germline V lookup: CDR1 MNHNY, CDR2 SVGAGI (reference sequence). This CDR3 region has 14 residues. V dropped 6 bases and J dropped 6 bases, with 14 bases sitting between them. CDR3 residues: CASRPTRQSGELFF. The CDR3 DNA reads TGTGCCAGCAGGCCTACTCGACAGTCCGGGGAGCTGTTTTTT.

The genes are TRBV28 and TRBJ1-5; D call uncertain. This CDR3 is built from 14 residues. In germline, CDR1 is MDHEN, CDR2 SYDVKM. Trimming removed 4 bases at V and 2 bases at J, with 9 bases between. The CDR3 DNA sequence: TGTGCCAGCAGTTCGCGTCAGGGCAATCAGCCCCAGCATTTT. This sequence encodes CASSSRQGNQPQHF.

The genes are TRBV9 and TRBJ1-1, with TRBD1 as a possible D gene (5 bases). CDR1 and CDR2 (germline): SGDLS, YYNGEE. V lost 1 base, J lost 3 bases, and 13 bases lay in between. This CDR3 spans 15 amino acids. CDR3 loop: CASSVRPAGDTEAFF. CDR3 nucleotides: TGTGCCAGCAGCGTAAGACCCGCGGGGGACACTGAAGCTTTCTTT.

This chain links TRBV6-6 with TRBJ2-5; TRBD2 is a possible D gene (6 bases). CDR3 size: 14 residues. Trimming cost V 2 bases and J 5 bases, with 12 bases left between them. Germline V lookup: CDR1 MNHNY, CDR2 SVGAGI (reference sequence). CDR3 sequence (DNA): TGTGCCAGCAGTTACGGCGCAGGGAGGGAGACCCAGTACTTC. Translation gives CASSYGAGRETQYF.

The chain is built from TRBV2 and TRBJ1-1, with a weak D call TRBD1 (6 bases). V was shortened by 6 bases and J by 1 base, with 12 bases between the two germline ends. This CDR3 is built from 14 residues. CDR1 SNHLY and CDR2 FYNNEI come from the germline V gene. The CDR3: CASRVTGRNTEAFF. The CDR3 DNA reads as TGTGCCAGCAGGGTTACAGGGAGGAACACTGAAGCTTTCTTT.

This clone was seen only once. V and J are TRBV27 and TRBJ2-1; possibly TRBD2 for D (6 bases). The germline V gene encodes CDR1 MNHEY and CDR2 SMNVEV (reference sequence). The CDR3 is made up of 13 amino acids. V lost 2 bases and J lost 9, with 11 bases in between. In nucleotides, the CDR3 is TGTGCCAGCAGTTTAAGGCAGGGAGGTGAGCAGTTCTTC. Its translation is CASSLRQGGEQFF.

In regard to this clone: An end of the junction differs from the germline gene, which may be a read error. V is TRBV6-5 and J is TRBJ2-7; 7 nucleotides match TRBD1. This CDR3 contains 14 residues. The germline V gene has CDR1 MNHEY and CDR2 SVGAGI. The CDR3 loop reads CAISEEGARGEQYF. The CDR3, as DNA: TGTGCCATCAGTGAAGAGGGGGCGAGAGGCGAGCAGTACTTC.

This chain links TRBV5-1 with TRBJ2-7; D gene uncertain. Trimming shortened V by 0 bases and J by 4 bases, and 14 bases separated the two germline ends. There are 15 residues in the CDR3. Germline V gene data show CDR1 as SGHRS and CDR2 as YFSETQ. CDR3 in amino acids: CASSLAHSLPYEQYF. In DNA form, the CDR3 reads TGCGCCAGCAGCTTGGCCCACAGCCTCCCTTACGAGCAGTACTTC.

The chain combines TRBV10-3 with TRBJ2-6; TRBD1 is a possible D gene (6 bases). The CDR3 extends over 17 amino acids. The V and J ends lost 4 bases and 0 bases respectively, with 13 bases between them. CDR1 and CDR2 (germline): ENHRY, SYGVKD. The CDR3 loop is CAISAGTRSSGANVLTF. DNA of the CDR3: TGTGCCATCAGTGCCGGGACAAGGAGCTCTGGGGCCAACGTCCTGACTTTC.

V and J are TRBV5-4 and TRBJ2-3; 7 bases map to TRBD1. CDR3 length: 14 amino acids. J lost 13 bases, V lost 4 bases, and 15 bases had no gene match. Per the germline V gene, CDR1 is SGHNT and CDR2 is YYREEE (reference sequence). CDR3 region: CASSRGTVQGSKYF. CDR3 sequence (DNA): TGTGCCAGCAGCCGAGGGACAGTCCAGGGATCTAAGTATTTT. The entire variable domain, with the rest obtained from reference TRBV5-4 and TRBJ2-3, is as follows: ETGVTQSPTHLIKTRGQQVTLRCSSQSGHNTVSWYQQALGQGPQFIFQYYREEENGRGNFPPRFSGLQFPNYSSELNVNALELDDSALYLCASSRGTVQGSKYFGPGTRLTVL.

This CDR3 is CASSGQGPYEQYF. The CDR3 nucleotides are TGTGCCAGCTCCGGACAGGGGCCCTACGAGCAGTACTTC. V is TRBV25-1 and J is TRBJ2-7; 9 nucleotides align to TRBD1. CDR3 size: 13 residues. Trimming at V came to 8 bases and at J to 2 bases, leaving 4 bases not matched to a gene. The germline CDR1 and CDR2 sequences are MGHDK and SYGVNS.